This T cell receptor beta chain was documented in a study of blood T cell repertoires in COVID-19 (dated by TCRdb to the early 2020s). Context from the whole study: The collaborator samples originated in the United States, Italy and Spain and spanned the acute and convalescent phases of COVID-19. The prospective study material was composed of cDNA or gDNA derived from T cells, B-cell-depleted T cells, or PBMCs. Subjects who had been exposed to COVID-19, were actively infected with it, or had recovered from it provided the deeply sampled blood TCRbeta repertoires that made up the dataset. A freely available public database, intended as a resource for researchers studying the immune response to SARS-CoV-2, is where the repertoires were released. Samples were obtained from the ongoing ImmuneRACE study (first 160 participants) and from approximately 1,200 subjects provided by 6 global collaborators. The sample metadata nearly always contained a de-identified subject ID, COVID-19 status, age in years and sex. HLA class I and class II types, where available, came from metadata supplied by the sample provider rather than from assay-based typing. Overall study outcomes, separate from this receptor: The quantity of clinical and demographic metadata differed by source and by participant and was supplied without curation.

A distance of 11 bases separates the germline ends of V and J, which lose 1 base and 3 bases respectively. The CDR3 runs 15 residues from the cysteine to the phenylalanine. The only DNA kept is the CDR3, 45 bases in frame from the first base. CDR1 and CDR2 (SGHNT, YYREEE) derive from the germline V gene (reference sequence). TCRbeta CDR3 regions were amplified from genomic DNA using the immunoSEQ Assay, a bias-controlled multiplex PCR. In the source study's methods: Within the assay, amplification of reference gene primers was used to estimate how many nucleated cells each sample contained. To quantify the absolute abundance of each unique TCRbeta CDR3 rearrangement, sequence reads were collapsed and filtered. For each sample, productive Simpson clonality was calculated by taking the square root of Simpson's diversity index across productive rearrangements. The table was pulled from immuneACCESS by TCRdb, which kept in-frame rearrangements only. Such tables lose some clones; where checked, under half of the loss comes from unresolved V genes, and the rest has no known cause. V, J and clone size derive from that table, while D and trimming were established from the DNA sequence. This sample is represented by roughly 200,000 clones; around 80% of them were singletons. The top ten hold about 7% of the sample.

To note about this clone: The antigen it recognizes is unknown. No quality values exist for individual bases; no much larger clone is one base distant.

Collaborating institutions collected whole blood in K2EDTA tubes following their own protocols. For TCRbeta analysis, collaborator samples were shipped as frozen whole blood, as isolated PBMCs, or as DNA extracted from either sample type. Source material: peripheral blood. The source of this sequence is a man aged 60-69 years with acute or convalescent COVID-19. The sequence is built from TRBV5-4 and TRBJ1-3, with no confident D gene call. The bases are TGTGCCAGCAGCTTGCGGCCCGGAGGTGGAAACACCATATATTTT. The resulting protein is CASSLRPGGGNTIYF.